Following are 2 T cell receptor beta chains from one sample sequenced in a study of blood T cell repertoires in COVID-19. The assay was immunoSEQ multiplex PCR, and TCRdb's table has in-frame clones only and misses some. In the table there are around 37,000 clones, nearly 90% of which are singletons. Sequencing used peripheral blood. The source is a human donor in a cohort sampled during active COVID-19.

This chain uses TRBV5-1 with TRBJ2-5, with 10 bases fitting TRBD2. The CDR3 length is 15 residues. V shed 3 bases, J shed 5 bases, and the junction held 7 bases outside the gene matches. Germline CDR1 SGHRS, CDR2 YFSETQ. The CDR3 protein is CASSSTGTSEETQYF. As DNA, the CDR3 is TGCGCCAGCAGCTCTACCGGGACTAGCGAGGAGACCCAGTACTTC.

The V call is TRBV27, the J call TRBJ2-3, with 8 bases that match TRBD2. The germline gives CDR1 MNHEY, CDR2 SMNVEV (reference sequence). This CDR3 is built from 16 residues. Trimming took 7 bases from V and 6 from J; bases not matched to a gene: 15. Here the CDR3 reads CASTPGVRGGPDTQYF. Here the CDR3 DNA reads TGTGCCAGCACCCCTGGGGTACGGGGGGGGCCTGATACGCAGTATTTT.